Listed below are T cell receptor beta chains from one sample, sequenced in a study of CD8+ T cells in alopecia areata. Here immunoSEQ multiplex PCR was the method, and the copy in TCRdb shows in-frame clones only, minus some. The table lists 140,000 to 150,000 clones, 62% of them singletons, with 30% to 45% in the top ten. The specimen sequenced was CD8+ T cells sorted from blood. The source is a human donor in good health. Both conserved end residues are part of each CDR3. A D gene is named only where the DNA matches it firmly. Size is stated for part of the rows, as once, few or many counts, or as a class when the clone is expanded.

TGTGCCAGTAGTATAGTAGCGGGGGCCTACAATGAGCAGTTCTTC	CASSIVAGAYNEQFF	TRBV19	TRBJ2-1	TRBD2	NA
TGCAGCGTCCTGACGGCAGCCTACAATGAGCAGTTCTTC	CSVLTAAYNEQFF	TRBV29-1	TRBJ2-1	NA	few
TGTGCCAGTAGTACGTTCGGGGACGAGCAGTACTTC	CASSTFGDEQYF	TRBV19	TRBJ2-7	NA	NA
TGCAGCGTTGGCCCGACCGATGAGCAGTTCTTC	CSVGPTDEQFF	TRBV29-1	TRBJ2-1	NA	NA
TGTGCCAGCAGTTTGGACAGGGCTGCCTACGAGCAGTACTTC	CASSLDRAAYEQYF	TRBV27	TRBJ2-7	TRBD1	NA
TGTGCCAGCAGCTTAGGCGGGACGGGGGCCTACGAGCAGTACTTC	CASSLGGTGAYEQYF	TRBV11-2	TRBJ2-7	NA	NA
TGCGCCAGCAGCTCGGAGGGCACTGAAGCTTTCTTT	CASSSEGTEAFF	TRBV5-1	TRBJ1-1	NA	NA
TGCGCCAACAGCGTACAGGGGGCACCCTACGAGCAGTACTTC	CANSVQGAPYEQYF	TRBV5-1	TRBJ2-7	TRBD1	NA
TGTGCCAGCAGCCCAGCTGGAGGCCGGGAGACCCAGTACTTC	CASSPAGGRETQYF	TRBV11-2	TRBJ2-5	NA	few
TGTGCCAGCAGCTTAGGGCAGGGGGCAATGGGTGGCTACGAGCAGTACTTC	CASSLGQGAMGGYEQYF	TRBV11-2	TRBJ2-7	TRBD1	NA
TGTGCCAGCAGTTTCTTACAGGTCCCGAACACTGAAGCTTTCTTT	CASSFLQVPNTEAFF	TRBV28	TRBJ1-1	NA	NA
TGCAGCGTTGAAGACCCGGGACAGGGGCACTATGGCTACACCTTC	CSVEDPGQGHYGYTF	TRBV29-1	TRBJ1-2	TRBD1	NA
TGTGCCAGCAGCTTAGCGAAGCTAGCGGGAGGCACAGATACGCAGTATTTT	CASSLAKLAGGTDTQYF	TRBV11-2	TRBJ2-3	TRBD2	once
TGTGCCAGCTCCGGTCGGGGGGCGCAAGCCTACGAGCAGTACTTC	CASSGRGAQAYEQYF	TRBV25-1	TRBJ2-7	NA	NA
TGTGCCAGCAGCTTAGGGGTTGTAGGACTAGCGGTTTTTCTCTCCTACGAGCAGTACTTC	CASSLGVVGLAVFLSYEQYF	TRBV13	TRBJ2-7	TRBD2	NA
TGTGCCAGCACTGGCGGGAGTGTCAATGAGCAGTTCTTC	CASTGGSVNEQFF	TRBV27	TRBJ2-1	TRBD2	NA
TGTGCCAGCAGCGTATTATCGGGAGATACTGAAGCTTTCTTT	CASSVLSGDTEAFF	TRBV9	TRBJ1-1	NA	few
TGTGCCAGCAGCGATGGAGGGACCGGCCTCGGGACCCAGTACTTC	CASSDGGTGLGTQYF	TRBV7-9	TRBJ2-5	NA	few
TGTGCCAGCAGCTTTCGACTAGCGAGGAGCACAGATACGCAGTATTTT	CASSFRLARSTDTQYF	TRBV9	TRBJ2-3	TRBD2	NA
TGTGCCAGCAGTTTCCGTGGGGGCGTTTATGGCTACACCTTC	CASSFRGGVYGYTF	TRBV27	TRBJ1-2	NA	NA
TGTGCCAGCAGCGTATCGGAGCGTAACACTGAAGCTTTCTTT	CASSVSERNTEAFF	TRBV9	TRBJ1-1	NA	NA
TGCAGCGTTGCCGGGACACAGGATGGCTACACCTTC	CSVAGTQDGYTF	TRBV29-1	TRBJ1-2	NA	NA
TGTGCCAGCAGCCAAGCTTCCGGCCACGAGCAGTACTTC	CASSQASGHEQYF	TRBV4-2	TRBJ2-7	NA	once
TGCGCCAGCAGCCGGGGGGCGGTAGGATTGGACGAGCAGTACTTC	CASSRGAVGLDEQYF	TRBV4-1	TRBJ2-7	NA	NA
TGTGCCGTCGAGGGAAGGCATGAGCAGTTCTTC	CAVEGRHEQFF	TRBV11-1	TRBJ2-1	NA	NA
TGCGCCAGCAGCTTGGGTGCGAGCTACGAGCAGTACTTC	CASSLGASYEQYF	TRBV5-1	TRBJ2-7	NA	once
TGTGCCAGCAGCTTAGGCCGGGGATCTGGGGCCAACGTCCTGACTTTC	CASSLGRGSGANVLTF	TRBV13	TRBJ2-6	NA	once
TGCGCCAGCAGCCAAGATCCGGGGAACACTGAAGCTTTCTTT	CASSQDPGNTEAFF	TRBV4-1	TRBJ1-1	NA	once
TGTGCCAGCAACCCCTCAGGGCCCCTATCCTACGAGCAGTACTTC	CASNPSGPLSYEQYF	TRBV27	TRBJ2-7	NA	NA
TGTGCCAGCAGCCCCGAGGGGGCCTCTGAAGCTTTCTTT	CASSPEGASEAFF	TRBV9	TRBJ1-1	TRBD1	NA
TGTGCCAGCAGTTACGGGAGGCTCGGCACTGAAGCTTTCTTT	CASSYGRLGTEAFF	TRBV6-5	TRBJ1-1	NA	NA